This TCR beta chain derives from a study of tumor-infiltrating lymphocytes in primary liver carcinoma (dated by TCRdb to 2016 to 2017). Concerning the study at large: Four or five patients with histopathologically diagnosed primary liver carcinoma underwent surgical resection in China between late 2015 and March 2016. Of the five patients, three men and two women aged 30 to 69 years, four had hepatocellular carcinoma and one had combined HCC and intrahepatic cholangiocarcinoma. Tumors of the five patients were stage T1-T3 N0M0 with maximum diameters of about 4.2 to 11 cm. Each sample produced about 3.5 to 7.13 million productive TCRbeta reads, and read depth showed no significant difference between tissue types. The study combined TCRbeta repertoire sequencing, expression microarrays and whole-exome sequencing across five regions of each liver tumor, with adjacent normal tissue and blood. TCRbeta repertoire sequencing covered roughly 35 specimens from 5 patients: 25 or so tumor regions, 5 adjacent noncancerous liver tissues and 5 peripheral blood samples. High reproducibility was observed for the technical replicate repertoires, with mean shared-clone rates about 0.89 and correlation coefficients above 0.95.

Starting from 450 to 500 ng total RNA, TCRbeta-specific cDNA was produced by reverse transcription with a constant-region primer and ProtoScript II reverse transcriptase. Construction of the TCRbeta libraries relied on three nested rounds of multiplex PCR, following a slightly modified ARM-PCR procedure. Each of the first two PCR rounds ran for approximately 10 cycles using multiplex TRBV1-TRBV30 forward primers together with a Cbeta reverse primer. A final 25-cycle PCR with Deep VentR polymerase added sample barcodes and Illumina adapters. Amplicons of 200-500 bp were gel-purified with a QIAquick gel extraction kit before sequencing. An Illumina HiSeq 2500 was used to sequence the TCRbeta amplicons with 250-bp paired-end reads. Processing in the source paper ran as follows. To recover full CDR3 sequences, reads were quality-trimmed using Trimmomatic v0.33 and paired reads were then merged using FLASH v1.2.11. V, D and J germline segments were assigned to the rearranged TCRbeta sequences by MiGEC v1.2.1b. Clonotype statistics and Shannon-Wiener diversity indices were calculated with VDJtools v1.0.0. Except for diversity analysis, only each sample's 250 most abundant clonotypes were used in subsequent analyses to reduce sampling bias. The public reads were reprocessed in TCRdb via fastp at Q25 and MiXCR, keeping in-frame beta chains. Every entry covers one CDR3 protein and lists the most common genes and DNA from its rows. What appears here as the V and J calls and clone size reflects TCRdb's work, not the paper's. Across this sample there are about 320,000 distinct CDR3 sequences, with 50% to 70% seen only once. Of the sample, 9% to 10% is held by the ten largest clones.

Comments on this clonotype: This receptor's antigen is unknown. The sample holds no much larger clone one base away, and base qualities are not on file.

At the junction V is shortened by 4 bases and J by 4 bases, with 15 bases in between. Sequences SGHRS (CDR1) and YFSETQ (CDR2) are obtained from the germline V gene. The CDR3 goes from the cysteine to the phenylalanine over 15 residues. The retained sequence is limited to the CDR3, 45 bases, with the frame set at the first base. Here is what the overall study found, with its caveats: Pairs of tumor regions showed greater repertoire overlap (mean 36%) than tumor-adjacent pairs (roughly 17%) or tumor-blood pairs (approximately 15%), which is consistent with antigen-driven expansion. Only a few patients were included in the study, and the authors note that the findings should be validated in a larger study. Only the TCR beta chain was sequenced, which likely underestimates true repertoire diversity because unpaired alpha chains were not captured. Compared with blood, tumors had a significantly larger share of the repertoire taken up by the top 250 clones (p = 0.039). Since the samples were bulk and unsorted, there was no way to compare CD4+ and CD8+ T cell repertoires.

TRIzol reagent was used to extract blood RNA from unsorted whole blood, while the DNeasy Blood & Tissue kit provided the germline DNA. At the time of sampling, the patients had chronic HBV infection and had not received any treatment. Around 4 milliliters of peripheral blood were collected into K2EDTA tubes before surgery. The sequencing sample was made of peripheral blood. The receptor was isolated from a man aged 40-50 years with primary liver carcinoma and hepatitis B virus infection. The receptor chain draws on TRBV5-1 and TRBJ1-5, with a weak D call of TRBD1 (5 bases match). CDR3 loop: CASSLAAGVNQPQHF. The sequence in DNA is TGCGCCAGCAGCCTGGCCGCGGGGGTGAATCAGCCCCAGCATTTT.